These T cell receptor beta chains were read from a single sample in a study of blood T cell repertoires in COVID-19. Profiling relied on immunoSEQ multiplex PCR, and the TCRdb table lists in-frame clones only, not all of them. The sample lists about 360,000 clones; around 87% were seen once. The material sequenced was peripheral blood. The source is a human donor in a cohort sampled during active COVID-19. The CDR3 runs from the conserved cysteine through the conserved F or W. D genes are given only for firm matches. Part of the rows lack a size; the others show once, few, many or a class for expanded clones.

>TRBJ2-7|-|TRBD2|17|TRBV7-9
TGTGCCAGCAGCTTAACCAGCGGGGGCCAGCAGCCATACGAGCAGTACTTC
CASSLTSGGQQPYEQYF
>TRBJ1-2|-|-|13|TRBV15
TGTGCCACCACGGATAGCAACCACTATGGCTACACCTTC
CATTDSNHYGYTF
>TRBJ2-3|-|-|16|TRBV28
TGTGCCAGCAGTTTAATGGGCAGGGAAGTCACAGATACGCAGTATTTT
CASSLMGREVTDTQYF
>TRBJ2-1|once|TRBD2|18|TRBV7-8
TGTGCCAGCAGCTTAAGACTAGCGGCGTCTCCATCCTACAATGAGCAGTTCTTC
CASSLRLAASPSYNEQFF
>TRBJ2-3|once|-|15|TRBV5-1
TGCGCCAGCAGCTTTATGACCGGGAGCACAGATACGCAGTATTTT
CASSFMTGSTDTQYF
>TRBJ2-6|-|-|15|TRBV9
TGTGCCAGCAGCGCAATAGCCTCTGGGGCCAACGTCCTGACTTTC
CASSAIASGANVLTF
>TRBJ1-1|-|-|18|TRBV27
TGTGCCAGCAGTCTAACCCCTCCCGGGGACATATCGAACACTGAAGCTTTCTTT
CASSLTPPGDISNTEAFF
>TRBJ2-5|once|TRBD2|16|TRBV10-2
TGCGCCAGCAGTGCCGGGGCGGGAGAAGCGACAGAGACCCAGTACTTC
CASSAGAGEATETQYF
>TRBJ1-1|-|-|14|TRBV5-1
TGCGCCAGCACCCGCGGCTCGGGGATCGCTGAAGCTTTCTTT
CASTRGSGIAEAFF
>TRBJ2-1|-|TRBD2|13|TRBV9
TGTGCCAGCAGCGTAGGAGGACTAGACGAGCAGTTCTTC
CASSVGGLDEQFF
>TRBJ2-4|few|-|16|TRBV9
TGTGCCAGCAGCGTAGAGGGAGACCTAGCCAAAAACATTCAGTACTTC
CASSVEGDLAKNIQYF
>TRBJ2-6|-|TRBD1|16|TRBV10-2
TGCGCCAGCAGCCCGGGACAGATTTCTGGGGCCAACGTCCTGACTTTC
CASSPGQISGANVLTF
>TRBJ1-6|-|TRBD1|13|TRBV30
TGTGCCTGGAGCACAGGGGGGACTTCACCCCTCCACTTT
CAWSTGGTSPLHF
>TRBJ1-6|-|TRBD1|15|TRBV2
TGTGCCAGCAGCGGACAGGGCACCTATAATTCACCCCTCCACTTT
CASSGQGTYNSPLHF
>TRBJ1-4|-|TRBD1|16|TRBV5-1
TGCGCCAGCAGCGTATCACAGGGGGGAACTAATGAAAAACTGTTTTTT
CASSVSQGGTNEKLFF
>TRBJ2-2|-|TRBD1|15|TRBV30
TGTGCCTTAGAAAACCGGGACAGGGGGGACGGGGAGCTGTTTTTT
CALENRDRGDGELFF
>TRBJ1-1|-|-|15|TRBV5-1
TGCGCCAGCAGCTTGGCCGGGACAATTAACACTGAAGCTTTCTTT
CASSLAGTINTEAFF
>TRBJ1-6|-|-|16|TRBV5-1
TGCGCCAGCAGCTTGGTCGGGAGCTCCTATAATTCACCCCTCCACTTT
CASSLVGSSYNSPLHF